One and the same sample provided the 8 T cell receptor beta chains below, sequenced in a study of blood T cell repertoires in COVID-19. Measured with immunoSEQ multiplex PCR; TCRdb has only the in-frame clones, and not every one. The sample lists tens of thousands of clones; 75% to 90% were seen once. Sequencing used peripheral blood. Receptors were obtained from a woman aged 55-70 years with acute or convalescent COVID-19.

This CDR3 reads CASSFSGQEYEKLFF. The DNA for the CDR3 is TGTGCCAGCAGTTTCTCCGGACAGGAATATGAAAAACTGTTTTTT. The chain carries TRBV28 and TRBJ1-4, with 7 nucleotides matching TRBD1. The germline V gene has CDR1 MDHEN and CDR2 SYDVKM. The J segment lost 6 bases and the V segment lost 3 bases, leaving 7 bases of the junction unmatched. The CDR3 contains 15 residues.

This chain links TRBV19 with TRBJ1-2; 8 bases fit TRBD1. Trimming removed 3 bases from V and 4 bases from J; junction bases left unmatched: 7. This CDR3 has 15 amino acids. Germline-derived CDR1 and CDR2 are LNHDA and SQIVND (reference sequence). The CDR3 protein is CASSMTGVRIYGYTF. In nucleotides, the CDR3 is TGTGCCAGTAGTATGACAGGGGTCAGGATCTATGGCTACACCTTC.

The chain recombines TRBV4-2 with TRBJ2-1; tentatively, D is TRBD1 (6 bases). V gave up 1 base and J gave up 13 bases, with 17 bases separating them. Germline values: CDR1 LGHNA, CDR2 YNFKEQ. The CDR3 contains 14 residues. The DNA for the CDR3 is TGTGCCAGCAGCCAAGCTCTTAGCGTGACAGGCCAGTTCTTC. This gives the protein CASSQALSVTGQFF.

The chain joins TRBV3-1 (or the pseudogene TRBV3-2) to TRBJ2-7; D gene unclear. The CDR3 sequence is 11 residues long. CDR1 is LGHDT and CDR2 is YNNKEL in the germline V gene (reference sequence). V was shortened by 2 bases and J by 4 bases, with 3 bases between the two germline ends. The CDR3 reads CASSQRYEQYF. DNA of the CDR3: TGTGCCAGCAGCCAACGTTACGAGCAGTACTTC.

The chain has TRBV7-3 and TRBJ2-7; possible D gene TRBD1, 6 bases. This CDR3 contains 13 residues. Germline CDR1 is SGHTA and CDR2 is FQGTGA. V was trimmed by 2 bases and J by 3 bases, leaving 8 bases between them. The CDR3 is CASSLGTNYEQYF. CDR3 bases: TGTGCCAGCAGCTTAGGGACAAACTACGAGCAGTACTTC.

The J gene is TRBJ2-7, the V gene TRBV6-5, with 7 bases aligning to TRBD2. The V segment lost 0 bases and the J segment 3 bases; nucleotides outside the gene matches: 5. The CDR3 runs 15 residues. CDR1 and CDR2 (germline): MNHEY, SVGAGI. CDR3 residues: CASSYSYTSDYEQYF. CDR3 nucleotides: TGTGCCAGCAGTTACTCGTACACTAGCGACTACGAGCAGTACTTC.

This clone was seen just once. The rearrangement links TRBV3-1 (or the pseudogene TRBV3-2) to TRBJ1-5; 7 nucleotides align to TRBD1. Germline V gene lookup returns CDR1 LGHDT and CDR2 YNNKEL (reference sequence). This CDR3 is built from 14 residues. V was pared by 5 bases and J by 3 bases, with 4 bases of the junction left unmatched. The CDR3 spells CASSRQGHNQPQHF. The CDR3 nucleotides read TGTGCCAGCAGCAGACAGGGCCACAATCAGCCCCAGCATTTT.

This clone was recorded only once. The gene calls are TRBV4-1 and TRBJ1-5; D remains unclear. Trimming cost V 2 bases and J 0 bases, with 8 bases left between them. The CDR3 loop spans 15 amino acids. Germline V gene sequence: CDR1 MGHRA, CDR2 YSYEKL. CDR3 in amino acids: CASSQLYSSNQPQHF. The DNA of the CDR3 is TGCGCCAGCAGCCAACTTTACAGTAGCAATCAGCCCCAGCATTTT.